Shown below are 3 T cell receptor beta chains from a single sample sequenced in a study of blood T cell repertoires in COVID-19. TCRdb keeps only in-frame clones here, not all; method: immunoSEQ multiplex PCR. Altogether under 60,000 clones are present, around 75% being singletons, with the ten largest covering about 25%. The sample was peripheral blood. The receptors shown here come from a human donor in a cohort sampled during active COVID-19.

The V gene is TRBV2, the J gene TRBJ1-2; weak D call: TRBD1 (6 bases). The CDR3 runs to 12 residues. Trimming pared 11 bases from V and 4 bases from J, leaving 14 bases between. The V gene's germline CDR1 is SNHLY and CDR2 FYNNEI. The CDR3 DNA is TGTGCCGGGAACACAGGGTTCTATGGCTACACCTTC. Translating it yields CAGNTGFYGYTF. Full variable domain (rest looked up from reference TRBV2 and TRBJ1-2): EPEVTQTPSHQVTQMGQEVILRCVPISNHLYFYWYRQILGQKVEFLVSFYNNEISEKSEIFDDQFSVERPDGSNFTLKIRSTKLEDSAMYFCAGNTGFYGYTFGSGTRLTVV.

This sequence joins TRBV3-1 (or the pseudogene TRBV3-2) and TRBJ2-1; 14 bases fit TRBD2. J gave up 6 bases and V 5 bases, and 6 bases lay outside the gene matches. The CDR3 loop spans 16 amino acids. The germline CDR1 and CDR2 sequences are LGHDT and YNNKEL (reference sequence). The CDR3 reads CASSLGLAGVSNEQFF. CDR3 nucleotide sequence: TGTGCCAGCAGCTTGGGACTAGCGGGAGTATCCAATGAGCAGTTCTTC.

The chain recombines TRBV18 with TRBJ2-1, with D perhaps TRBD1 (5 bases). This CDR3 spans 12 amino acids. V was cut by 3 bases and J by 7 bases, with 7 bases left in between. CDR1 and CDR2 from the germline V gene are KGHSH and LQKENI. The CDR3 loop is CASSPQGNEQFF. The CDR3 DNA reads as TGTGCCAGCTCACCTCAGGGTAATGAGCAGTTCTTC.